This record concerns one T cell receptor (beta chain) sequence. V lost 5 bases, J lost 5 bases, and 12 bases stayed unmatched. From germline, CDR1 is MDHEN and CDR2 SYDVKM. This CDR3 comprises 17 residues. Method: immunoSEQ multiplex PCR; TCRdb's copy keeps in-frame clones and lacks some. The sample lists approximately 380,000 clones, 75% to 90% seen once, with roughly 3.7% in the top ten. This entry comes from a study of blood T cell repertoires in COVID-19. Background on the study: The study drew acute and convalescent COVID-19 samples from the United States, Italy and Spain.

Sequencing used peripheral blood. The sequence was collected from a woman under 30 with acute or convalescent COVID-19. The genes are TRBV28 and TRBJ2-1; 10 positions match TRBD2. The CDR3 DNA reads as TGTGCCAGCAGTCGCCTAGCGGGAGCCTCTGGGGACAATGAGCAGTTCTTC. Protein product: CASSRLAGASGDNEQFF.